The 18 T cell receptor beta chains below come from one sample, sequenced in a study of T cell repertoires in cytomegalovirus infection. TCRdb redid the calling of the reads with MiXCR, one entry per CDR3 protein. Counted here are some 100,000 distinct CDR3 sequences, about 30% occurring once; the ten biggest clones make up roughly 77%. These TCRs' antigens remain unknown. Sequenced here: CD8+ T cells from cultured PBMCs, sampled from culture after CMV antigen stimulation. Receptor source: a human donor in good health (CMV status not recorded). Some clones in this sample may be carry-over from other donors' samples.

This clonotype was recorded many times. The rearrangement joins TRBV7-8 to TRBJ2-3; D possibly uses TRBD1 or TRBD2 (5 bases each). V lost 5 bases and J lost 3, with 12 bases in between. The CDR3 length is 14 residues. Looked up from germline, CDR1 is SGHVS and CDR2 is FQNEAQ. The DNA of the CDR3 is TGTGCCAGCAGCCCCGGGACGGTGACAGATACGCAGTATTTT. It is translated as CASSPGTVTDTQYF.

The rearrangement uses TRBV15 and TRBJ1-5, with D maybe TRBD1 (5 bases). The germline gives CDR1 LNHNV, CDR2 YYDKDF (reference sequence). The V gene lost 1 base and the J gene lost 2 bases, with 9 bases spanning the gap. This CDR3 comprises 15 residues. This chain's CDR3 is CATSRGGFGNQPQHF. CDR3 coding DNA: TGTGCCACCAGCAGAGGGGGGTTCGGCAATCAGCCCCAGCATTTT. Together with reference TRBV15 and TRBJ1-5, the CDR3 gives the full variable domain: DAMVIQNPRYQVTQFGKPVTLSCSQTLNHNVMYWYQQKSSQAPKLLFHYYDKDFNNEADTPDNFQSRRPNTSFCFLDIRSPGLGDTAMYLCATSRGGFGNQPQHFGDGTRLSIL.

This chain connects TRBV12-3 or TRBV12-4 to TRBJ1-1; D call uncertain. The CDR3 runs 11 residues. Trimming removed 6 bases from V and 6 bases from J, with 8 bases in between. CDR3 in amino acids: CASSGEAEAFF. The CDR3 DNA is TGTGCCAGCAGCGGGGAGGCTGAAGCTTTCTTT.

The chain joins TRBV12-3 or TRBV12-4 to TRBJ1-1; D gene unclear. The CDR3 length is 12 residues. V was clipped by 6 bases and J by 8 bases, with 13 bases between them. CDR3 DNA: TGTGCCAGCAGCCCCGACATAAGAGAAGCTTTCTTT. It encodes CASSPDIREAFF.

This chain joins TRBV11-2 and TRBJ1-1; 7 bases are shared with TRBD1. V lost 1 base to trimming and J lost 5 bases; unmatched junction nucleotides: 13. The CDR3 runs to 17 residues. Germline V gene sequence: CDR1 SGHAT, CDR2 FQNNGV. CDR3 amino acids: CASSLAGLGQGGTEAFF. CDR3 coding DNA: TGTGCCAGCAGCTTAGCAGGCCTGGGGCAGGGGGGAACTGAAGCTTTCTTT.

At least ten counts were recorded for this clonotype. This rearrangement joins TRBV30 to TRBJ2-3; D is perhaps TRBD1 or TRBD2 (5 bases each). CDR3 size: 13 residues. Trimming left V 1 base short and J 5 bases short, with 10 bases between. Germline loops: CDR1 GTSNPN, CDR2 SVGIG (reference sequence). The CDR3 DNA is TGTGCCTGGAGTGAGGGGAGACTAGATACGCAGTATTTT. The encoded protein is CAWSEGRLDTQYF.

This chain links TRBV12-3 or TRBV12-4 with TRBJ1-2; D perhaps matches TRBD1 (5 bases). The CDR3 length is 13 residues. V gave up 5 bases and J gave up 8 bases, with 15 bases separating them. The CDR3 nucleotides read TGTGCCAGCAGTCATGACAGCGCCGTGGGCTACACCTTC. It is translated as CASSHDSAVGYTF.

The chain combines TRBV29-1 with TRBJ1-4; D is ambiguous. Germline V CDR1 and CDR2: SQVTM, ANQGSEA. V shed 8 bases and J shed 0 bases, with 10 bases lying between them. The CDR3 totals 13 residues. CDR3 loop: CSIIQATNEKLFF. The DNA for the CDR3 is TGCAGCATAATCCAGGCAACTAATGAAAAACTGTTTTTT.

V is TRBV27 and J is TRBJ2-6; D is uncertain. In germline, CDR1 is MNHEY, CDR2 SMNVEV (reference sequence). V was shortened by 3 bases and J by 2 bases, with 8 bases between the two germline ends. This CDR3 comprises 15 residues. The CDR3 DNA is TGTGCCAGCAGTTTCCTAGGGACTGGGGCCAACGTCCTGACTTTC. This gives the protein CASSFLGTGANVLTF.

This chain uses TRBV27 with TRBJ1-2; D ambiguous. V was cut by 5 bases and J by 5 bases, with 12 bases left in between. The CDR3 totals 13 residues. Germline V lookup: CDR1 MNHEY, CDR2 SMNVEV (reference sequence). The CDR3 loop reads CASSNGPGYGYTF. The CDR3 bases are TGTGCCAGCAGTAATGGGCCGGGGTATGGCTACACCTTC.

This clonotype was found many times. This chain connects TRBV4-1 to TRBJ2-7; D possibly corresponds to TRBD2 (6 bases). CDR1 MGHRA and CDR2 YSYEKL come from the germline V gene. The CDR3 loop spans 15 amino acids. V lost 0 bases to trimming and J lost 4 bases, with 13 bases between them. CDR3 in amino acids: CASSQDPGTSYEQYF. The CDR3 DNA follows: TGCGCCAGCAGCCAAGACCCCGGGACTTCATACGAGCAGTACTTC.

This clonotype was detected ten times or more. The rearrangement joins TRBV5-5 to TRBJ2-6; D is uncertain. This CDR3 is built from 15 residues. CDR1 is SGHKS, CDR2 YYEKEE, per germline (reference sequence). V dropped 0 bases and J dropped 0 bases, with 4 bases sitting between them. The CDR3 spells CASSLGISGANVLTF. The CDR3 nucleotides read TGTGCCAGCAGCTTGGGGATCTCTGGGGCCAACGTCCTGACTTTC.

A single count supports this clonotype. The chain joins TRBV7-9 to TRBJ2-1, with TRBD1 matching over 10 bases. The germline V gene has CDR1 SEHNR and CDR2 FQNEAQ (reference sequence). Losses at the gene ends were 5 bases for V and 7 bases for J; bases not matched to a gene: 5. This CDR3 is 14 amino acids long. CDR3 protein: CASSTRQGANEQFF. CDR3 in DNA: TGTGCCAGCAGCACCAGACAGGGGGCTAATGAGCAGTTCTTC.

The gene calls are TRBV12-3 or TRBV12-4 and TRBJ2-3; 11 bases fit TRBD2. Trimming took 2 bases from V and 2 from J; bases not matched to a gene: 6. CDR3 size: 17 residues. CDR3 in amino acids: CASSLSPSGGSTDTQYF. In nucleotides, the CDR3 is TGTGCCAGCAGTTTATCGCCTAGCGGGGGGTCCACAGATACGCAGTATTTT.

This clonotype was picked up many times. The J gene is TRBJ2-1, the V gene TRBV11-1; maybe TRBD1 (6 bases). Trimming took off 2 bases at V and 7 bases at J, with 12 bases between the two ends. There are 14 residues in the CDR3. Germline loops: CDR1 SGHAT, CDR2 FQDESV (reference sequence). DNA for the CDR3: TGTGCCAGCAGCTTAAACAGGGTTGGGAATGAGCAGTTCTTC. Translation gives CASSLNRVGNEQFF.

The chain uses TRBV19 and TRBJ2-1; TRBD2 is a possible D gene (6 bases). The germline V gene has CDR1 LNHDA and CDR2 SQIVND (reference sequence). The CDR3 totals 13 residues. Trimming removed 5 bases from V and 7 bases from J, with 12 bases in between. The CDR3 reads CASSPAGSNEQFF. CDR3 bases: TGTGCCAGTAGTCCTGCCGGGAGTAATGAGCAGTTCTTC.

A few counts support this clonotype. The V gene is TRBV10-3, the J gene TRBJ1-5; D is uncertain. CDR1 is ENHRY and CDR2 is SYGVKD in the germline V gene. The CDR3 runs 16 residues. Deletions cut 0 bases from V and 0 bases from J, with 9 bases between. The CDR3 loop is CAISESSWDSNQPQHF. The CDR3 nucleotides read TGTGCCATCAGTGAGTCGAGCTGGGATAGCAATCAGCCCCAGCATTTT.

The CDR3 sequence is CASSEDGGSYNEQFF. DNA for the CDR3: TGTGCCAGCAGTGAGGACGGGGGGAGTTACAATGAGCAGTTCTTC. V is TRBV2 and J is TRBJ2-1; 7 nucleotides align to TRBD2. With 3 bases clipped from V and 4 bases from J, the junction kept 6 bases outside the gene matches. This CDR3 comprises 15 residues. Germline values: CDR1 SNHLY, CDR2 FYNNEI.